The 21 T cell receptor beta chains reported below all come from one sample, sequenced in a study of blood T cell repertoires in COVID-19. TCRdb keeps only in-frame clones here, not all; method: immunoSEQ multiplex PCR. Among 350,000 or so clones listed, roughly 90% were seen once. Material for sequencing was PBMCs or T cells enriched from blood (not recorded which). The source is a woman in her twenties or thirties who had recovered from COVID-19.

The rearrangement joins TRBV18 to TRBJ2-2; tentatively, D is TRBD1 (5 bases). Germline V lookup: CDR1 KGHSH, CDR2 LQKENI. This CDR3 has 14 residues. Trimming cost V 4 bases and J 4 bases, with 10 bases left between them. The CDR3 region has the DNA TGTGCCAGCTCACAAGACAGTGGCACCGGGGAGCTGTTTTTT. Residues: CASSQDSGTGELFF.

The J gene is TRBJ1-1, the V gene TRBV28, with D uncertain. Germline-derived CDR1 and CDR2 are MDHEN and SYDVKM. Deletions cut 6 bases from V and 14 bases from J, with 7 bases between. The CDR3 is 8 amino acids. In nucleotides, the CDR3 is TGTGCCAGCAGCCCATTCTTCTTT. Its translation is CASSPFFF. The whole variable domain, remainder taken from reference TRBV28 and TRBJ1-1, is DVKVTQSSRYLVKRTGEKVFLECVQDMDHENMFWYRQDPGLGLRLIYFSYDVKMKEKGDIPEGYSVSREKKERFSLILESASTNQTSMYLCASSPFFFGQGTRLTVV.

The genes are TRBV14 and TRBJ2-1, with TRBD2 matching 7 bases. V shed 4 bases, J shed 5 bases, and the junction held 5 bases outside the gene matches. Germline CDR1 reads SGHDN; CDR2 reads FVKESK. This CDR3 region has 14 residues. The CDR3 coding sequence is TGTGCCAGCAGCCGGGGACTACTCAACAATGAGCAGTTCTTC. Encoded protein: CASSRGLLNNEQFF.

CDR3 sequence reads: CASSEDTGLQAQYF. In DNA, the CDR3 is TGTGCCAGCAGTGAAGATACAGGGCTTCAGGCCCAGTACTTC. This sequence joins TRBV6-1 and TRBJ2-5; D possibly corresponds to TRBD1 (6 bases). Trimming removed 1 base at V and 9 bases at J, with 15 bases between. CDR3 length equals 14 residues. Germline V gene data show CDR1 as MNHNS and CDR2 as SASEGT.

This chain's CDR3 is CASSFQAEGGNQPQHF. The CDR3 bases are TGTGCCAGCAGTTTCCAGGCAGAAGGGGGCAATCAGCCCCAGCATTTT. This chain uses TRBV28 with TRBJ1-5, with D perhaps TRBD1 (5 bases). Germline CDR1 MDHEN, CDR2 SYDVKM. CDR3 length: 16 residues. V lost 3 bases and J 2 bases, leaving 14 bases between the germline ends.

The rearrangement links TRBV11-2 to TRBJ1-3; D uncertain. The CDR3 length is 15 residues. In germline, CDR1 is SGHAT, CDR2 FQNNGV. The V end was cut by 5 bases, the J end by 0 bases, with 11 bases between. The CDR3 protein is CASSPTSSSGNTIYF. Written as DNA, the CDR3 is TGTGCCAGCAGCCCGACGTCTAGCTCTGGAAACACCATATATTTT.

The V and J genes are TRBV5-1 and TRBJ2-7, with 7 bases that match TRBD1. Germline V gives CDR1 SGHRS, CDR2 YFSETQ. CDR3 size: 16 residues. The J segment lost 2 bases and the V segment lost 4 bases, leaving 12 bases of the junction unmatched. The CDR3 loop reads CASSGTDRVGTYEQYF. The CDR3 DNA reads TGCGCCAGCAGCGGGACCGACAGGGTGGGAACCTACGAGCAGTACTTC.

CDR3 protein: CASSPLGTSDNEQFF. The DNA for the CDR3 is TGTGCCAGCAGCCCCCTCGGGACTAGCGATAATGAGCAGTTCTTC. The gene calls are TRBV9 and TRBJ2-1; 10 bases are a match to TRBD2. Per the germline V gene, CDR1 is SGDLS and CDR2 is YYNGEE. The CDR3 is 15 residues long. V was pared by 4 bases and J by 7 bases, with 8 bases of the junction left unmatched. Supplemented by reference TRBV9 and TRBJ2-1, the full variable domain reads DSGVTQTPKHLITATGQRVTLRCSPRSGDLSVYWYQQSLDQGLQFLIQYYNGEERAKGNILERFSAQQFPDLHSELNLSSLELGDSALYFCASSPLGTSDNEQFFGPGTRLTVL.

The chain is built from TRBV4-2 and TRBJ1-5; D perhaps matches TRBD1 (6 bases). The germline V gene encodes CDR1 LGHNA and CDR2 YNFKEQ. The CDR3 contains 14 residues. The ends were cut back, 0 bases at V and 7 bases at J, with 10 bases in the middle. The CDR3 nucleotides are TGTGCCAGCAGCCAAGATGAGGGGGGGCAGCCCCAGCATTTT. The encoded protein is CASSQDEGGQPQHF.

Of note for this clone: This same CDR3 is encoded by further DNA sequences in the sample. The rearrangement links TRBV28 to TRBJ1-4; 9 bases fit TRBD1. Germline assignment: CDR1 MDHEN and CDR2 SYDVKM. This CDR3 contains 15 residues. V was clipped by 4 bases and J by 5 bases; unmatched bases: 5. The CDR3 bases are TGTGCCAGCAGTTCTCCCGGGACAGGGAATGAAAAACTGTTTTTT. Amino acids: CASSSPGTGNEKLFF.

The chain uses TRBV5-5 and TRBJ2-7, with 9 nucleotides matching TRBD1. This CDR3 spans 15 amino acids. V lost 5 bases to trimming and J lost 3 bases; unmatched junction nucleotides: 9. Germline V gene sequence: CDR1 SGHKS, CDR2 YYEKEE (reference sequence). CDR3 nucleotide sequence: TGTGCCAGCAGACAGGACAGGGGATTCCACTACGAGCAGTACTTC. Amino acid sequence: CASRQDRGFHYEQYF.

The chain uses TRBV11-2 and TRBJ2-1; a weak D match, TRBD2 (5 bases). The CDR3 spans 13 residues. Germline CDR1 is SGHAT and CDR2 is FQNNGV. Deletions cut 3 bases from V and 7 bases from J, with 10 bases between. CDR3 sequence reads: CASSLGEINEQFF. CDR3 coding DNA: TGTGCCAGCAGCTTGGGAGAGATTAATGAGCAGTTCTTC. Complete variable domain (other parts from reference TRBV11-2 and TRBJ2-1): EAGVAQSPRYKIIEKRQSVAFWCNPISGHATLYWYQQILGQGPKLLIQFQNNGVVDDSQLPKDRFSAERLKGVDSTLKIQPAKLEDSAVYLCASSLGEINEQFFGPGTRLTVL.

This clone appeared once. This chain connects TRBV6-5 to TRBJ2-1, with 11 bases matching TRBD2. The germline gives CDR1 MNHEY, CDR2 SVGAGI. CDR3 length: 15 amino acids. J gave up 10 bases and V 10 bases, and 15 bases lay outside the gene matches. The CDR3 loop is CATEAGTSGSDEQFF. The CDR3 DNA is TGTGCCACTGAAGCCGGGACTAGCGGAAGTGACGAGCAGTTCTTC.

J is TRBJ2-4 and V is TRBV4-2, with TRBD1 identical over 7 bases. CDR3 length: 16 residues. V lost 1 base, J lost 0 bases, and 3 bases stayed unmatched. Germline CDR1 reads LGHNA; CDR2 reads YNFKEQ. CDR3 in DNA: TGTGCCAGCAGCCAAGCGGGACAGAAAGCCAAAAACATTCAGTACTTC. This translates into CASSQAGQKAKNIQYF.

V and J are TRBV11-3 and TRBJ1-1; D is uncertain. CDR1 is SGHNT and CDR2 is YENEEA in the germline V gene. Trimming took 4 bases from V and 1 from J, leaving 4 bases between them. The CDR3 runs to 12 residues. The CDR3 reads CASSYTNTEAFF. Here the CDR3 DNA reads TGTGCCAGCAGCTACACGAACACTGAAGCTTTCTTT.

J is TRBJ2-7 and V is TRBV27, with D tentatively TRBD1 (6 bases). Germline V gene lookup returns CDR1 MNHEY and CDR2 SMNVEV (reference sequence). The CDR3 has 15 residues. The germline V and J ends were trimmed by 3 bases and 4 bases, with 16 bases remaining between them. This CDR3 is CASSFLGASGYEQYF. The CDR3 region has the DNA TGTGCCAGCAGTTTTTTGGGGGCCTCCGGGTACGAGCAGTACTTC.

This clone was found a few times. The chain links TRBV6-2 or TRBV6-3 to TRBJ2-7; D is perhaps TRBD2 (5 bases). V was pared by 2 bases and J by 3 bases, with 8 bases between. This CDR3 has 13 amino acids. Germline V gene data show CDR1 as MNHEY and CDR2 as SVGEGT. Here the CDR3 DNA reads TGTGCCAGCAGTTACCTAGCAAGCTACGAGCAGTACTTC. Its protein product is CASSYLASYEQYF.

The rearrangement joins TRBV5-5 to TRBJ2-1; a weak D match, TRBD1 (5 bases). Germline V CDR1 and CDR2: SGHKS, YYEKEE (reference sequence). This CDR3 comprises 14 residues. The ends were cut back, 2 bases at V and 8 bases at J, with 14 bases in the middle. The CDR3 loop is CASSFRKGLDEQFF. The CDR3 nucleotides read TGTGCCAGCAGCTTCCGCAAGGGGTTGGATGAGCAGTTCTTC.

This chain joins TRBV6-5 and TRBJ2-1, with 9 bases matching TRBD1. Germline values: CDR1 MNHEY, CDR2 SVGAGI. V lost 6 bases, J lost 7 bases, and 4 bases stayed unmatched. CDR3 size: 13 residues. The CDR3 loop reads CASRTTGGNEQFF. The CDR3 DNA is TGTGCCAGCAGGACGACAGGGGGGAATGAGCAGTTCTTC.

The chain has TRBV28 and TRBJ2-3, with 12 bases identical to TRBD2. The CDR3 covers 20 residues. In germline, CDR1 is MDHEN, CDR2 SYDVKM. With 4 bases clipped from V and 6 bases from J, the junction kept 20 bases outside the gene matches. Here the CDR3 DNA reads TGTGCCAGCAGTTCCGGGGGGCTAGCGGGAGGGTCGATGCTGGCGGATACGCAGTATTTT. It specifies CASSSGGLAGGSMLADTQYF.

This sequence joins TRBV7-3 and TRBJ2-1; D is possibly TRBD2 (5 bases). V lost 1 base and J lost 8, with 15 bases in between. CDR3 length: 15 residues. Germline lookup yields CDR1 SGHTA and CDR2 FQGTGA. CDR3 protein: CASSLNRGGSDEQFF. The CDR3, as DNA: TGTGCCAGCAGCTTAAATCGAGGTGGGAGCGATGAGCAGTTCTTC.